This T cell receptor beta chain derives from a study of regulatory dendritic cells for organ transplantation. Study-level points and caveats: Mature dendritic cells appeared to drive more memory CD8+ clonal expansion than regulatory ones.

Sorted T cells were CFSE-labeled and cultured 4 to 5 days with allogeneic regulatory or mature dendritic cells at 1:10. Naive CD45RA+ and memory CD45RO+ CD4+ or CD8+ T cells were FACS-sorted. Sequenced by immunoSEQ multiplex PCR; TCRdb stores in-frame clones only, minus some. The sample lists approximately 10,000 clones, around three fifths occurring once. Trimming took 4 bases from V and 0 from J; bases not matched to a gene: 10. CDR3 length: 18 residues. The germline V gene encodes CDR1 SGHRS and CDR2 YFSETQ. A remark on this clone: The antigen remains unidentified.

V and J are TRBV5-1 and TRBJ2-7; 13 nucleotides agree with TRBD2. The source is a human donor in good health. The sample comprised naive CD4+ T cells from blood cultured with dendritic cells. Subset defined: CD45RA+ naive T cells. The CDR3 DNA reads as TGCGCCAGCAGCCCACCCGGGACTAGCGGGGCCAGCTCCTACGAGCAGTACTTC. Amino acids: CASSPPGTSGASSYEQYF.